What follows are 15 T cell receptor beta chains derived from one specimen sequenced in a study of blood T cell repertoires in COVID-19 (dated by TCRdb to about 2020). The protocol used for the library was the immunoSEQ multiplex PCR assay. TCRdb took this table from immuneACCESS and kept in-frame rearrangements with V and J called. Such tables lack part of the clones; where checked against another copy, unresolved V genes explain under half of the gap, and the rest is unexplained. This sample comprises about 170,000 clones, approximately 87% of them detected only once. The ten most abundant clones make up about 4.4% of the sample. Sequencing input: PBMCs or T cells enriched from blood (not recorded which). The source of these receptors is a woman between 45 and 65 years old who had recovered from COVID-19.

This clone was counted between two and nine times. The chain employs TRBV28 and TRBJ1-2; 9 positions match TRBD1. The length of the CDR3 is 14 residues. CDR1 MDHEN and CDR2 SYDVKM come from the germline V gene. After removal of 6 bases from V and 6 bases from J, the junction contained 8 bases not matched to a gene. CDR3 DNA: TGTGCCAGCAGCAAGGGACAGGGAAGGGATGGCTACACCTTC. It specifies CASSKGQGRDGYTF.

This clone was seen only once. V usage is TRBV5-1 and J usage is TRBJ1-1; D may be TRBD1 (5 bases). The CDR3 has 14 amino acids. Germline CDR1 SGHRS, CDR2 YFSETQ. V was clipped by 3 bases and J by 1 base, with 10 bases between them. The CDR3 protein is CASSSGHQNTEAFF. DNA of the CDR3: TGCGCCAGCAGCTCCGGACACCAGAACACTGAAGCTTTCTTT.

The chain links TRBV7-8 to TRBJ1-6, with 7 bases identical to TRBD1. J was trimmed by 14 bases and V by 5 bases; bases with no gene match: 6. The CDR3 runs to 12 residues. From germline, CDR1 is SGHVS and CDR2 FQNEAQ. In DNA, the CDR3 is TGTGCCAGCAGCCCCTTTCAGGGGGCCCTCCACTTT. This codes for CASSPFQGALHF.

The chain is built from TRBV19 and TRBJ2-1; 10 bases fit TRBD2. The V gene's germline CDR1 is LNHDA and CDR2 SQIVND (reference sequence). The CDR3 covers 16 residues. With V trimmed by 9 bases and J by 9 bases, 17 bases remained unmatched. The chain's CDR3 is CASSRALAGERIEQFF. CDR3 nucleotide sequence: TGTGCCAGCAGCAGGGCGCTAGCGGGGGAGCGTATTGAGCAGTTCTTC.

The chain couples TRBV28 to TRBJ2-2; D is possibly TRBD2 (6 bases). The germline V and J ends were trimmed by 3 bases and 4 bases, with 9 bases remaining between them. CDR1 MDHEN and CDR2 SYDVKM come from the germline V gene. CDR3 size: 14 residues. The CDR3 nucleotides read TGTGCCAGCAGTTTGGGACTTTCCACCGGGGAGCTGTTTTTT. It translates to CASSLGLSTGELFF.

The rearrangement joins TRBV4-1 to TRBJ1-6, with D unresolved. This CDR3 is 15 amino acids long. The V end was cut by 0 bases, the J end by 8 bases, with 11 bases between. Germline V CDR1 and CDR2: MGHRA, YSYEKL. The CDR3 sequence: CASSQDTVGYSPLHF. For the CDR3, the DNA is TGCGCCAGCAGCCAAGATACGGTCGGGTATTCACCCCTCCACTTT.

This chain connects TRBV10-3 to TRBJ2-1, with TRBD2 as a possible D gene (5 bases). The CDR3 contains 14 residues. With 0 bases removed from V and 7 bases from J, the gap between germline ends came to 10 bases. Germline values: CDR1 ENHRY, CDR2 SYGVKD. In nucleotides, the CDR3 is TGTGCCATCAGTGAGTCAGGGCGGAGGAATGAGCAGTTCTTC. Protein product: CAISESGRRNEQFF.

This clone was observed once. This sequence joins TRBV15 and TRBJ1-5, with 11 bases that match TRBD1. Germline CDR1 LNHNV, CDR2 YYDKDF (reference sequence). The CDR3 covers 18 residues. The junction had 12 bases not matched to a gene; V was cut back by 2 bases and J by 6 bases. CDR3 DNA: TGTGCCACCAGCAGAATTGGAGCCGGGACAGGGGGAAGTCAGCCCCAGCATTTT. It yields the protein CATSRIGAGTGGSQPQHF.

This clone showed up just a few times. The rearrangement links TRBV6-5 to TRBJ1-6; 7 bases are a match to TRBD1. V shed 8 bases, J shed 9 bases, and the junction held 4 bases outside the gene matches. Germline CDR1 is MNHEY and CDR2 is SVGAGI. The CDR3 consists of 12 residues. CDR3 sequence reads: CASEGDSSPLHF. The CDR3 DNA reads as TGTGCCAGCGAAGGGGACAGTTCACCCCTCCACTTT.

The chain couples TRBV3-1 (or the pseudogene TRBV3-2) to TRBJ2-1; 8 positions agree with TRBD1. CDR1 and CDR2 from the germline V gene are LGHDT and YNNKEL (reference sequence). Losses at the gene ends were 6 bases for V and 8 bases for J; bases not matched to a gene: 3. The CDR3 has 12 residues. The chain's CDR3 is CASSRTGYEQFF. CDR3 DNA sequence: TGTGCCAGCAGTCGGACAGGGTATGAGCAGTTCTTC.

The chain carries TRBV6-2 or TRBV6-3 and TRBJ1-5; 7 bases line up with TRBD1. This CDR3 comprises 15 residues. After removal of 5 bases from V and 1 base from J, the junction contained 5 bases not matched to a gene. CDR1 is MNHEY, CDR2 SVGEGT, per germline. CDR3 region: CASSIDRESNQPQHF. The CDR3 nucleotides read TGTGCCAGCAGTATAGACAGGGAGAGCAATCAGCCCCAGCATTTT.

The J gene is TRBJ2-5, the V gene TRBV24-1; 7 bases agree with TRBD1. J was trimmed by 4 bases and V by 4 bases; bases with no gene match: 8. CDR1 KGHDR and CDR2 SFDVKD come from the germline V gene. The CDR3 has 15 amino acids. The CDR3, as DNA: TGTGCCACCAGTGACCCCGGACAGGCCCCAGAGACCCAGTACTTC. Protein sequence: CATSDPGQAPETQYF.

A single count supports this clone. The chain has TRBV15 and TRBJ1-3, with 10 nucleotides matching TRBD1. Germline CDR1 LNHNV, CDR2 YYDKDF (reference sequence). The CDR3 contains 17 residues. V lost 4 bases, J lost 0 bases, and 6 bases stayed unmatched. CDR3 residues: CATSIGTGASSGNTIYF. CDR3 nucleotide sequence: TGTGCCACCAGCATTGGGACAGGGGCCAGCTCTGGAAACACCATATATTTT. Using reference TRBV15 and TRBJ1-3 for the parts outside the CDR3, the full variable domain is DAMVIQNPRYQVTQFGKPVTLSCSQTLNHNVMYWYQQKSSQAPKLLFHYYDKDFNNEADTPDNFQSRRPNTSFCFLDIRSPGLGDTAMYLCATSIGTGASSGNTIYFGEGSWLTVV.

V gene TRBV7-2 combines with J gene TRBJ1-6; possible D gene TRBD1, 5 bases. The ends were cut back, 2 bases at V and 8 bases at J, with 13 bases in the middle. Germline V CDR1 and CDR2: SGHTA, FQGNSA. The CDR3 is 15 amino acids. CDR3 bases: TGTGCCAGCAGCTTAAGGCAGGGTGGTGATTCACCCCTCCACTTT. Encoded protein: CASSLRQGGDSPLHF.

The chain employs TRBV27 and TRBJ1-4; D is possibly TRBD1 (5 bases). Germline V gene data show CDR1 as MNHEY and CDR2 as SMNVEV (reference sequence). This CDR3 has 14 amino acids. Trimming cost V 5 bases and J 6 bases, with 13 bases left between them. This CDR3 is CASSPTPRDEKLFF. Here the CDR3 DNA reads TGTGCCAGCAGTCCGACCCCCAGGGATGAAAAACTGTTTTTT.